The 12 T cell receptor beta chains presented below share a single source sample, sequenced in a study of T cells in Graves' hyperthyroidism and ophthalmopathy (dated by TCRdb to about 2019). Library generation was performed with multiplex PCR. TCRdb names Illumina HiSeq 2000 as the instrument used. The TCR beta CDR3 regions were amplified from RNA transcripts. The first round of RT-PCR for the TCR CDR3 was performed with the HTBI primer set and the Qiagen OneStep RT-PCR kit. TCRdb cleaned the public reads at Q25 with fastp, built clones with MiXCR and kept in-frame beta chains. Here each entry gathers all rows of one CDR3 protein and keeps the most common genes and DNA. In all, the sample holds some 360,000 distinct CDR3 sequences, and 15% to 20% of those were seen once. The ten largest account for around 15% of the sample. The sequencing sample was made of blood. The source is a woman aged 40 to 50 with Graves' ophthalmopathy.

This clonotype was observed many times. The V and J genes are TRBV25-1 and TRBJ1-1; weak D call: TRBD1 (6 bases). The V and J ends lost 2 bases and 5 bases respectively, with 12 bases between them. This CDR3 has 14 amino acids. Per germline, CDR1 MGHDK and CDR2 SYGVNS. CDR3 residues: CASSERTGRTEAFF. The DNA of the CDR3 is TGTGCCAGCAGTGAACGAACAGGGCGGACTGAAGCTTTCTTT.

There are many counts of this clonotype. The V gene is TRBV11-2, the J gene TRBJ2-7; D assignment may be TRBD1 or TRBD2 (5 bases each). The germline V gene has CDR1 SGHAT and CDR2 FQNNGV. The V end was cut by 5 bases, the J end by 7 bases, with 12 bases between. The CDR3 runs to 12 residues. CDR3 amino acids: CASSPGTWEQYF. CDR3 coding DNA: TGTGCCAGCAGCCCGGGGACCTGGGAGCAGTACTTC.

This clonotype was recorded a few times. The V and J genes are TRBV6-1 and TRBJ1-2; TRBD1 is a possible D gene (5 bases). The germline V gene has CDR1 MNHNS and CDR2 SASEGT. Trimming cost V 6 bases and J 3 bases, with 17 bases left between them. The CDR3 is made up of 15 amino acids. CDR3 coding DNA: TGTGCCAGCAGGCCGGGGACCAGTTCCGACTATGGCTACACCTTC. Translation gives CASRPGTSSDYGYTF.

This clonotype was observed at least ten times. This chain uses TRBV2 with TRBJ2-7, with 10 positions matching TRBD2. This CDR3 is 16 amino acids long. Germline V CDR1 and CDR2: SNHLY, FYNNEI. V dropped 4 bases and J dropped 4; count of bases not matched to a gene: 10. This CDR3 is CASSGEPSGSAYEQYF. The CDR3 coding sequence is TGTGCCAGCAGTGGAGAACCTAGCGGGAGTGCGTACGAGCAGTACTTC.

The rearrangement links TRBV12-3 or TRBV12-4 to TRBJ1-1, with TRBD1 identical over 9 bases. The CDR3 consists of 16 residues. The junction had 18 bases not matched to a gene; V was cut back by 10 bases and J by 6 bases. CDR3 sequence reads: CAISPIGQGRSAEAFF. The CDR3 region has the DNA TGTGCCATCTCACCGATCGGACAGGGGAGGAGCGCTGAAGCTTTCTTT.

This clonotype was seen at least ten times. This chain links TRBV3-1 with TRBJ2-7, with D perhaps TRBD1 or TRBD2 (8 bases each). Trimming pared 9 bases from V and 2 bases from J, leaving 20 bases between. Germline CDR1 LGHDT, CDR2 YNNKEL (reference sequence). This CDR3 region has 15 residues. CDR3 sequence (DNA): TGTGCCAGTGGGCGGGAGGACAGGGCTCCCTACGAGCAGTACTTC. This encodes CASGREDRAPYEQYF.

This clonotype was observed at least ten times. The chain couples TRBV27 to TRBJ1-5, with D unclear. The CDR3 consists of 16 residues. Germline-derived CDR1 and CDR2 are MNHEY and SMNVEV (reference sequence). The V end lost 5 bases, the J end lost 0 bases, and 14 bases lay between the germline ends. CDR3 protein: CASSRSRVYSNQPQHF. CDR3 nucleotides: TGTGCCAGCAGTCGTAGCCGGGTCTATAGCAATCAGCCCCAGCATTTT.

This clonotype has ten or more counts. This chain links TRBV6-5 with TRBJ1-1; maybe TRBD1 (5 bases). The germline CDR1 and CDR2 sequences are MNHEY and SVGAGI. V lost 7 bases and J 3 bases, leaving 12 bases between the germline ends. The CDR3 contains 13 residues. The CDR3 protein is CASTLTGHTEAFF. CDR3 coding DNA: TGTGCCAGCACATTAACAGGTCACACTGAAGCTTTCTTT.

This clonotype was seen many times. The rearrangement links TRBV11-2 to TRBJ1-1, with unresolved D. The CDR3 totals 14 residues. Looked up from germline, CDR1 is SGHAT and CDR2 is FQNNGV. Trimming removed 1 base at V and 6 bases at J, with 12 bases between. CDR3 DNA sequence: TGTGCCAGCAGCTTAGTTTCCGGTGGGGCTGAAGCTTTCTTT. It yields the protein CASSLVSGGAEAFF.

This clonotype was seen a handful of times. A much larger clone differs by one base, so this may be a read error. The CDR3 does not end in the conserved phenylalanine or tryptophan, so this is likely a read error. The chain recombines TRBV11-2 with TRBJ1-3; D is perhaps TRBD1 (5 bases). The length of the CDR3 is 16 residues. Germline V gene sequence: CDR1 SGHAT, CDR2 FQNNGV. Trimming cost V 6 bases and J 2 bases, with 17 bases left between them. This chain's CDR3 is CASRKLTGRTGNTIYL. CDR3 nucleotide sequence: TGTGCCAGCAGAAAGTTAACGGGACGTACTGGAAACACCATATATCTT.

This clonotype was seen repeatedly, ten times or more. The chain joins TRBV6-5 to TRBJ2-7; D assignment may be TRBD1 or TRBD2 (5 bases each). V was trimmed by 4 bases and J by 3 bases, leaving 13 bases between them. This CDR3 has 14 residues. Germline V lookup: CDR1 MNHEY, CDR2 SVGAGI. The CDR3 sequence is CASSSGTANYEQYF. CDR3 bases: TGTGCCAGCAGTTCCGGGACCGCGAACTACGAGCAGTACTTC.

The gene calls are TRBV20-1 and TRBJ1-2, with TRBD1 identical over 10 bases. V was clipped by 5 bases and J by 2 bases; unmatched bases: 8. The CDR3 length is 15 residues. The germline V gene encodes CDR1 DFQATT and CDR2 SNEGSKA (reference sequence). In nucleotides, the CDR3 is TGCAGTGCTTTAGAAGGGACAGGGGAAAACTATGGCTACACCTTC. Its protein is CSALEGTGENYGYTF.